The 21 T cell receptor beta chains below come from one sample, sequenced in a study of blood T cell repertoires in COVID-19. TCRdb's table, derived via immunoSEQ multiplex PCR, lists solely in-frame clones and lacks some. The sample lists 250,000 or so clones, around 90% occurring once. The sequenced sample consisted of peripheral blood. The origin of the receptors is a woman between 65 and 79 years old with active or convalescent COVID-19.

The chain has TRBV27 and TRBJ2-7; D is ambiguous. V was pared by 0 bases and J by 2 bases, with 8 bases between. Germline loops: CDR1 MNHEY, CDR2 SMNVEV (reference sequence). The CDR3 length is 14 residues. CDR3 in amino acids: CASSLSRQTYEQYF. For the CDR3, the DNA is TGTGCCAGCAGTTTATCGAGGCAGACCTACGAGCAGTACTTC.

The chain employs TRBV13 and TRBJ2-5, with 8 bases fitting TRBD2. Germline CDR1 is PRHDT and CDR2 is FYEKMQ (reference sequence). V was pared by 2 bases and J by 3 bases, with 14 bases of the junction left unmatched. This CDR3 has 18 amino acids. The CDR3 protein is CASSLKGIGGVHKETQYF. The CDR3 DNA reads TGTGCCAGCAGCTTAAAAGGGATCGGGGGGGTACATAAAGAGACCCAGTACTTC.

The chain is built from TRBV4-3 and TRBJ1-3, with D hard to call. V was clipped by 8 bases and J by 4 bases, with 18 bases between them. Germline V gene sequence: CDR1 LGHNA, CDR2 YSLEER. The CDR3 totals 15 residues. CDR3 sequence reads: CASPPRLLLGNTIYF. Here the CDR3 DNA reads TGCGCCAGCCCACCGAGACTCCTACTCGGAAACACCATATATTTT.

CDR3 nucleotide sequence: TGTGCCAGCAGCCGAACGATGACAGGGAGGTCTAACTATGGCTACACCTTC. It is translated as CASSRTMTGRSNYGYTF. The V call is TRBV3-1 (or the pseudogene TRBV3-2), the J call TRBJ1-2; TRBD1 matches at 7 bases. V dropped 4 bases and J dropped 0; count of bases not matched to a gene: 11. Germline CDR1 and CDR2: LGHDT and YNNKEL (reference sequence). The CDR3 runs 17 residues.

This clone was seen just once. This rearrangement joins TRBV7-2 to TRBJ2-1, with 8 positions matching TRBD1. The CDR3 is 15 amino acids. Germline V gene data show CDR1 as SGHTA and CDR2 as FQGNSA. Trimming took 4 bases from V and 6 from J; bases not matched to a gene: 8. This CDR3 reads CASSYNRGNTNEQFF. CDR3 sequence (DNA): TGTGCCAGCAGCTACAACAGGGGGAATACCAATGAGCAGTTCTTC.

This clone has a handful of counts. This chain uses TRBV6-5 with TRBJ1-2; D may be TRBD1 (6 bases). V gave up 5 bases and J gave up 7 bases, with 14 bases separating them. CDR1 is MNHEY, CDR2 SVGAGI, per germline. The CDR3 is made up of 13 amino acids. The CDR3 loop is CASSRGGAFGYTF. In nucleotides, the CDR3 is TGTGCCAGCAGTAGGGGGGGCGCGTTTGGCTACACCTTC.

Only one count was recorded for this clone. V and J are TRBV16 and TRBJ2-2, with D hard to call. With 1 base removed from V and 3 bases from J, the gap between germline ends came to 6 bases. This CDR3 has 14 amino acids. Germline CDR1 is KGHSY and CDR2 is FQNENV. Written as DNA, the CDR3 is TGTGCCAGCAGCCAATTTGGCTACACCGGGGAGCTGTTTTTT. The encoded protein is CASSQFGYTGELFF.

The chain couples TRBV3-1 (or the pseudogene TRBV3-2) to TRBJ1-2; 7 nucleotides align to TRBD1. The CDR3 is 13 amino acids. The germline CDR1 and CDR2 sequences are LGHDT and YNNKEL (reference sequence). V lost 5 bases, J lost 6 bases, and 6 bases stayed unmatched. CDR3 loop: CASSDRDLHGYTF. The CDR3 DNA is TGTGCCAGCAGCGACAGGGATTTGCATGGCTACACCTTC.

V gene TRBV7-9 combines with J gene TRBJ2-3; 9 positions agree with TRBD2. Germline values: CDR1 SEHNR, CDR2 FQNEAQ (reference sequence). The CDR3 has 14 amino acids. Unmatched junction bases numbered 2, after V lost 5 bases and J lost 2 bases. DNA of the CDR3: TGTGCCAGCAGCACTAGCGGGTCCACAGATACGCAGTATTTT. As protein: CASSTSGSTDTQYF. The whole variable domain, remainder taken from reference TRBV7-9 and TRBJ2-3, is DTGVSQNPRHKITKRGQNVTFRCDPISEHNRLYWYRQTLGQGPEFLTYFQNEAQLEKSRLLSDRFSAERPKGSFSTLEIQRTEQGDSAMYLCASSTSGSTDTQYFGPGTRLTVL.

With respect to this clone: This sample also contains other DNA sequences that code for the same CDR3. CDR3 sequence reads: CASSYTVNTGELFF. The CDR3 DNA reads as TGTGCCAGCAGTTACACGGTTAACACCGGGGAGCTGTTTTTT. This chain uses TRBV6-5 with TRBJ2-2; no reliable D call. Germline-derived CDR1 and CDR2 are MNHEY and SVGAGI. This CDR3 is 14 amino acids long. The ends were cut back, 2 bases at V and 2 bases at J, with 6 bases in the middle.

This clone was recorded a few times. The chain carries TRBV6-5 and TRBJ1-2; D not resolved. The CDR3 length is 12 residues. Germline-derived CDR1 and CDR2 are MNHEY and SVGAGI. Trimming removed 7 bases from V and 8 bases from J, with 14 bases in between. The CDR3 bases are TGTGCCAGCAAGGTGGATCCGGGAGGCTACACCTTC. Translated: CASKVDPGGYTF.

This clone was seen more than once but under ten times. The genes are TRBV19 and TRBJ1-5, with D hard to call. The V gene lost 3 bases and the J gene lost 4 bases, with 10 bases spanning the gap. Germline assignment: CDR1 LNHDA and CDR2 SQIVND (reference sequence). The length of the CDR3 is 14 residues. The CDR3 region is CASSIRRPNQPQHF. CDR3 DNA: TGTGCCAGTAGTATTCGCAGGCCGAATCAGCCCCAGCATTTT.

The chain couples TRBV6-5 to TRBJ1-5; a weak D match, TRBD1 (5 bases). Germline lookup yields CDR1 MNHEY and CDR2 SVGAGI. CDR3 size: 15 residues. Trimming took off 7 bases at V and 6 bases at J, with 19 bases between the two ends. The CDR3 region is CASTQITGGAQPQHF. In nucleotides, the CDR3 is TGTGCCAGCACTCAGATAACGGGAGGGGCTCAGCCCCAGCATTTT.

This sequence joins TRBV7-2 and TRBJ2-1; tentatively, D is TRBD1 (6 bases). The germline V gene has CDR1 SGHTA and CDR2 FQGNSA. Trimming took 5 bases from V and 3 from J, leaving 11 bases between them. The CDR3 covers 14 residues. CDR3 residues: CASSLGHLYNEQFF. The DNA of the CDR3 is TGTGCCAGCAGCCTGGGACACCTCTACAATGAGCAGTTCTTC.

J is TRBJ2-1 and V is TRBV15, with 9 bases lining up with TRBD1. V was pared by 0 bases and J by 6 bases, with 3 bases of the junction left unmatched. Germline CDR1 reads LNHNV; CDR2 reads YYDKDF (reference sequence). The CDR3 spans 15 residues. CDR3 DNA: TGTGCCACCAGCAGAGATCAGACAGGGGGCAATGAGCAGTTCTTC. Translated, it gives CATSRDQTGGNEQFF.

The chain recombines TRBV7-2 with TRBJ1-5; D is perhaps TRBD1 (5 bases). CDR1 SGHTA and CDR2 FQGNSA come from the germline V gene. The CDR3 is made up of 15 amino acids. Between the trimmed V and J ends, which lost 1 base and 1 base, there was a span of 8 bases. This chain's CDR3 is CASSLGTRSNQPQHF. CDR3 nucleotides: TGTGCCAGCAGCTTAGGGACACGAAGCAATCAGCCCCAGCATTTT.

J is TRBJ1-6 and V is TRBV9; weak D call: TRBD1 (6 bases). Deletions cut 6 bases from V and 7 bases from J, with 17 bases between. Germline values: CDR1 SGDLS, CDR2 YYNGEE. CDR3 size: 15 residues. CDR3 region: CASTLGQHSNSPLHF. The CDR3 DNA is TGTGCCAGCACGTTAGGACAGCACTCAAATTCACCCCTCCACTTT.

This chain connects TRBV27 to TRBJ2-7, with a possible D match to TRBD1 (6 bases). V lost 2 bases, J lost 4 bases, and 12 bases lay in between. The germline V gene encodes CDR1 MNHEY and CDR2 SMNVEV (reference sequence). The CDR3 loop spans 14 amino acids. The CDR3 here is CASSLRDGQYEQYF. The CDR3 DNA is TGTGCCAGCAGTTTACGGGATGGACAGTACGAGCAGTACTTC.

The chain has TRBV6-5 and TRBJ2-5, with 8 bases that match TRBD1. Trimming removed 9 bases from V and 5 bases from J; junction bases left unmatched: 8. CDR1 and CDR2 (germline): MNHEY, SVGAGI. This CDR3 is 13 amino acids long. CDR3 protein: CASSRGPAETQYF. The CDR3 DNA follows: TGTGCCAGTAGCAGGGGGCCGGCGGAGACCCAGTACTTC.

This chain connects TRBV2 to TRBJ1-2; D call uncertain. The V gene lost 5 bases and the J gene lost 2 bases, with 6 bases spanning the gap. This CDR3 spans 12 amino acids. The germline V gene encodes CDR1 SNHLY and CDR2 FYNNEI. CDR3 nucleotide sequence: TGTGCCAGCAGTACAAGAAACTATGGCTACACCTTC. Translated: CASSTRNYGYTF.

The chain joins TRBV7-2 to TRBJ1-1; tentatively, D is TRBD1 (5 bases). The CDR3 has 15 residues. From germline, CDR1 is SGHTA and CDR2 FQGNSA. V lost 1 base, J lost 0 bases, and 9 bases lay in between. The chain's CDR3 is CASSLGRTMNTEAFF. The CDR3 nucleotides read TGTGCCAGCAGCTTAGGCCGGACAATGAACACTGAAGCTTTCTTT.